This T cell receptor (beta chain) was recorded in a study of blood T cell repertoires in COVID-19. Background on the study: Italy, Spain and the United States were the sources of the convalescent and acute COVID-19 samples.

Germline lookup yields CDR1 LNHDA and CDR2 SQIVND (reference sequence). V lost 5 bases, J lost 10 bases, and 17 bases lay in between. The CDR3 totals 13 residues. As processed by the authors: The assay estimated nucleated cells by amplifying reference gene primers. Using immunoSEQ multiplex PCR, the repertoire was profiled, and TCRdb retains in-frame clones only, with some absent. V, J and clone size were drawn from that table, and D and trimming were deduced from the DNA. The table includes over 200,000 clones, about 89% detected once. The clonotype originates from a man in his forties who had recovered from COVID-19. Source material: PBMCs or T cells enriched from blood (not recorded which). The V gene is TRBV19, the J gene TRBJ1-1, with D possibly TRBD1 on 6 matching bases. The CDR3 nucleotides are TGTGCCAGTAGTTCGGGGGGCTTAGGTGCAGCTTTCTTT. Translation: CASSSGGLGAAFF.